The 15 T cell receptor beta chains below all came from one sample that was sequenced in a study of blood T cell repertoires in COVID-19. Produced via immunoSEQ multiplex PCR; TCRdb's table is partial and in-frame only. Of under 150,000 clones listed, 84% were seen once; the top ten hold 5.5% to 7.5%. The sample was PBMCs or T cells enriched from blood (not recorded which). These TCRs come from a woman aged 45 to 65 who had been exposed to COVID-19.

The rearrangement uses TRBV5-1 and TRBJ2-1, with 13 bases identical to TRBD2. With 0 bases clipped from V and 0 bases from J, the junction kept 3 bases outside the gene matches. Germline CDR1 is SGHRS and CDR2 is YFSETQ. The CDR3 is made up of 18 amino acids. CDR3 amino acids: CASSLEGLAGSSYNEQFF. The CDR3 DNA reads TGCGCCAGCAGCTTGGAGGGACTAGCGGGAAGCTCCTACAATGAGCAGTTCTTC.

The V call is TRBV24-1, the J call TRBJ1-3; TRBD1 matches 10 bases. In germline, CDR1 is KGHDR, CDR2 SFDVKD. V gave up 7 bases and J gave up 0 bases; unmatched junction bases: 14. This CDR3 has 19 amino acids. CDR3 loop: CATREPGTGAFHSGNTIYF. The CDR3 DNA reads TGTGCCACCAGGGAACCCGGGACAGGGGCCTTCCACTCTGGAAACACCATATATTTT.

This clone was seen more than once but under ten times. The chain links TRBV5-1 to TRBJ1-2, with D tentatively TRBD1 (6 bases). The germline gives CDR1 SGHRS, CDR2 YFSETQ. The CDR3 sequence is 17 residues long. V was clipped by 0 bases and J by 0 bases, with 15 bases between them. The chain's CDR3 is CASSLVQSWGPNYGYTF. CDR3 bases: TGCGCCAGCAGCTTGGTGCAGAGCTGGGGGCCTAACTATGGCTACACCTTC.

The CDR3 sequence is CASSTAGTGNSPLHF. Written as DNA, the CDR3 is TGTGCCAGTAGTACCGCGGGGACAGGCAATTCACCCCTCCACTTT. The chain carries TRBV19 and TRBJ1-6; 8 bases line up with TRBD1. CDR3 length equals 15 residues. J lost 7 bases, V lost 4 bases, and 6 bases had no gene match. The V gene's germline CDR1 is LNHDA and CDR2 SQIVND (reference sequence).

The chain couples TRBV7-2 to TRBJ2-3; no reliable D call. Germline-derived CDR1 and CDR2 are SGHTA and FQGNSA. V lost 4 bases and J lost 2, with 7 bases in between. This CDR3 contains 13 residues. CDR3 sequence: CASSSANTDTQYF. The CDR3 bases are TGTGCCAGCAGCTCAGCCAACACAGATACGCAGTATTTT.

The chain combines TRBV6-1 with TRBJ2-1, with D maybe TRBD2 (6 bases). The CDR3 is 13 residues long. With 3 bases removed from V and 6 bases from J, the gap between germline ends came to 9 bases. The germline V gene has CDR1 MNHNS and CDR2 SASEGT. The CDR3 sequence is CASSETRSNEQFF. The DNA for the CDR3 is TGTGCCAGCAGTGAGACTAGAAGCAATGAGCAGTTCTTC.

The J gene is TRBJ2-1, the V gene TRBV11-3; possible D gene TRBD1, 6 bases. Trimming stripped 1 base from V and 3 bases from J, with 13 bases between. The germline V gene has CDR1 SGHNT and CDR2 YENEEA. This CDR3 comprises 16 residues. The CDR3 is CASSLVGQGNYNEQFF. The CDR3 DNA is TGTGCCAGCAGCTTAGTCGGCCAGGGGAACTACAATGAGCAGTTCTTC.

This chain uses TRBV4-3 with TRBJ2-7; D remains unclear. The V gene lost 1 base and the J gene lost 2 bases, with 9 bases spanning the gap. The CDR3 consists of 14 residues. Looked up from germline, CDR1 is LGHNA and CDR2 is YSLEER. Here the CDR3 DNA reads TGCGCCAGCAGCCAAGGAGGCTACGCCTACGAGCAGTACTTC. As protein: CASSQGGYAYEQYF.

The gene calls are TRBV30 and TRBJ1-4, with 7 bases lining up with TRBD1. V lost 8 bases, J lost 2 bases, and 8 bases stayed unmatched. This CDR3 spans 14 amino acids. The germline V gene has CDR1 GTSNPN and CDR2 SVGIG (reference sequence). The CDR3 is CAGIDRATNEKLFF. The DNA for the CDR3 is TGTGCCGGTATCGACAGGGCCACTAATGAAAAACTGTTTTTT.

CDR3 region: CASSELAGGTDTQYF. For the CDR3, the DNA is TGTGCCAGCAGTGAACTAGCGGGAGGCACAGATACGCAGTATTTT. This chain joins TRBV2 and TRBJ2-3, with TRBD2 identical over 10 bases. V was pared by 2 bases and J by 1 base, with 0 bases of the junction left unmatched. Per germline, CDR1 SNHLY and CDR2 FYNNEI. This CDR3 region has 15 residues.

The chain uses TRBV18 and TRBJ1-6; D remains unclear. The CDR3 spans 15 residues. Germline V gene lookup returns CDR1 KGHSH and CDR2 LQKENI. Trimming removed 6 bases at V and 0 bases at J, with 9 bases between. The CDR3 DNA reads TGTGCCAGCTCGCCCCAACACTCCTATAATTCACCCCTCCACTTT. Protein: CASSPQHSYNSPLHF.

The chain employs TRBV30 and TRBJ1-1, with 11 bases identical to TRBD1. Germline V gene lookup returns CDR1 GTSNPN and CDR2 SVGIG (reference sequence). This CDR3 comprises 12 residues. Trimming took 5 bases from V and 8 from J; bases not matched to a gene: 4. CDR3 loop: CAWGQGASEAFF. CDR3 nucleotides: TGTGCCTGGGGACAGGGGGCTTCCGAAGCTTTCTTT. The whole variable domain, remainder taken from reference TRBV30 and TRBJ1-1, is SQTIHQWPATLVQPVGSPLSLECTVEGTSNPNLYWYRQAAGRGLQLLFYSVGIGQISSEVPQNLSASRPQDRQFILSSKKLLLSDSGFYLCAWGQGASEAFFGQGTRLTVV.

The chain couples TRBV7-2 to TRBJ1-2, with D maybe TRBD1 (6 bases). Germline CDR1 is SGHTA and CDR2 is FQGNSA. V gave up 5 bases and J gave up 4 bases, with 14 bases separating them. This CDR3 spans 14 amino acids. CDR3 DNA sequence: TGTGCCAGCAGCAAGACGGACAGAGCCTATGGCTACACCTTC. Amino acid sequence: CASSKTDRAYGYTF.

The chain combines TRBV20-1 with TRBJ1-1, with D unresolved. CDR1 is DFQATT, CDR2 SNEGSKA, per germline (reference sequence). The length of the CDR3 is 13 residues. The V gene lost 3 bases and the J gene lost 4 bases, with 12 bases spanning the gap. CDR3 nucleotides: TGCAGTGCTAGTGAGGTTAGATCCACTGAAGCTTTCTTT. It encodes CSASEVRSTEAFF.

A single count supports this clone. CDR3 protein: CASSSTGTESQPQHF. CDR3 bases: TGTGCCAGCAGCTCGACCGGGACAGAAAGTCAGCCCCAGCATTTT. This chain connects TRBV7-8 to TRBJ1-5; 7 nucleotides agree with TRBD1. Germline CDR1 SGHVS, CDR2 FQNEAQ. Unmatched junction bases numbered 9, after V lost 4 bases and J lost 6 bases. The CDR3 is made up of 15 amino acids. Based on the CDR3 plus reference TRBV7-8 and TRBJ1-5, the full variable domain is GAGVSQSPRYKVAKRGQDVALRCDPISGHVSLFWYQQALGQGPEFLTYFQNEAQLDKSGLPSDRFFAERPEGSVSTLKIQRTQQEDSAVYLCASSSTGTESQPQHFGDGTRLSIL.